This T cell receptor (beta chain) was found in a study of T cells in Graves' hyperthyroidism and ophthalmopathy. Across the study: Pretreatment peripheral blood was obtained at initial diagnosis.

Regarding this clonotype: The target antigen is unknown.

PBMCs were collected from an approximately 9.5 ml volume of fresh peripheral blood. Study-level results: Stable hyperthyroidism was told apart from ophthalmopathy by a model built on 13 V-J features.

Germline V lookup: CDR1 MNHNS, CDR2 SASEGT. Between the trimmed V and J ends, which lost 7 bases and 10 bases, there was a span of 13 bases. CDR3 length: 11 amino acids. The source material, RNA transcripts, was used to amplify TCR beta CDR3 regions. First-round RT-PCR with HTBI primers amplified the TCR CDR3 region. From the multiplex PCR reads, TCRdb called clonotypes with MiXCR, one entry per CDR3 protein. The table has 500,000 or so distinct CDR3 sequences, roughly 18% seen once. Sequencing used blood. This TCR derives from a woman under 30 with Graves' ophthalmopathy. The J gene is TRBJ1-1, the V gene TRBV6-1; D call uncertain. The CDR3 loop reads CASTPGLVAFF. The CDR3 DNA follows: TGTGCCAGCACCCCCGGGTTGGTAGCTTTCTTT.